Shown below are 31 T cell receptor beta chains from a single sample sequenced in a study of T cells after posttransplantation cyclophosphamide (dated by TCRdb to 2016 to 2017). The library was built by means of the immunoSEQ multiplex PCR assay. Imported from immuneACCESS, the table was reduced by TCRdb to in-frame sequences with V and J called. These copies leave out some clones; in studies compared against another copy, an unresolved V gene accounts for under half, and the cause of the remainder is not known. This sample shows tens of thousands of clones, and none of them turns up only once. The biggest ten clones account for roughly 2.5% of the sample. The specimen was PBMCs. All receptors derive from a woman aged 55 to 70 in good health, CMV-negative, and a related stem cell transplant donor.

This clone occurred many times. The CDR3 DNA reads TGTGCCAGCAGTCCCCAGGGGTCCGGAAACACCATATATTTT. This translates into CASSPQGSGNTIYF. The chain recombines TRBV2 with TRBJ1-3; perhaps TRBD1 as D (6 bases). Trimming cost V 5 bases and J 4 bases, with 12 bases left between them. CDR1 SNHLY and CDR2 FYNNEI come from the germline V gene. The CDR3 spans 14 residues. The full variable domain, with the rest looked up from reference TRBV2 and TRBJ1-3, is EPEVTQTPSHQVTQMGQEVILRCVPISNHLYFYWYRQILGQKVEFLVSFYNNEISEKSEIFDDQFSVERPDGSNFTLKIRSTKLEDSAMYFCASSPQGSGNTIYFGEGSWLTVV.

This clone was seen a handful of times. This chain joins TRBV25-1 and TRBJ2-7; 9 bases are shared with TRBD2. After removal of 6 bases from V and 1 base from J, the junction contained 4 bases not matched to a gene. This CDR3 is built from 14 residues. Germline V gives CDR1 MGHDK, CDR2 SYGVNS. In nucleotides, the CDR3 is TGTGCCAGCAGGACCAGCGGGAGGTCCTACGAGCAGTACTTC. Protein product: CASRTSGRSYEQYF.

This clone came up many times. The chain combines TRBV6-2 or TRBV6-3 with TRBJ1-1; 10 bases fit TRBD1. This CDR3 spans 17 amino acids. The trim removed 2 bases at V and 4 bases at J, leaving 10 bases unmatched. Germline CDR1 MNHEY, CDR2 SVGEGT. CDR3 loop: CASSYSASGQGITEAFF. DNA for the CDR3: TGTGCCAGCAGTTACAGTGCTTCGGGACAGGGGATCACTGAAGCTTTCTTT.

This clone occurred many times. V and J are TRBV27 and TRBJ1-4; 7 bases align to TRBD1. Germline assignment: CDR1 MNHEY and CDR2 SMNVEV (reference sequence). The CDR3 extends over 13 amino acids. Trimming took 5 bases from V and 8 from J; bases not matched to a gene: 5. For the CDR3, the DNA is TGTGCCAGCAGTCGACAGGGAGAGGAAAAACTGTTTTTT. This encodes CASSRQGEEKLFF.

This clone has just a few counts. For the CDR3, the DNA is TGTGCCACCTCTCCCCGGACAGGGAAGGGGGCAGATACGCAGTATTTT. Translating it yields CATSPRTGKGADTQYF. This sequence joins TRBV15 and TRBJ2-3; TRBD1 aligns across 8 bases. The CDR3 sequence is 16 residues long. Germline V gene data show CDR1 as LNHNV and CDR2 as YYDKDF (reference sequence). Trimming took 8 bases from V and 4 from J; bases not matched to a gene: 14.

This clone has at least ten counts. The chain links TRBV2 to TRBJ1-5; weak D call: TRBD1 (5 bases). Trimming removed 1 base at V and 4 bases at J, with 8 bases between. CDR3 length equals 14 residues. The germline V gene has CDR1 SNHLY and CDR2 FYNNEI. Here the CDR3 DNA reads TGTGCCAGCAGTGAAGGACAGAGGAATCAGCCCCAGCATTTT. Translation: CASSEGQRNQPQHF.

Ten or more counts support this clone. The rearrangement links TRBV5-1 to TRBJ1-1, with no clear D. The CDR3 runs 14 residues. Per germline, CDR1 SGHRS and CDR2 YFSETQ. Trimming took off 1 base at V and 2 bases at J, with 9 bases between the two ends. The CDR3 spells CASSLQFANTEAFF. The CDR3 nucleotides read TGCGCCAGCAGCTTGCAGTTCGCAAACACTGAAGCTTTCTTT.

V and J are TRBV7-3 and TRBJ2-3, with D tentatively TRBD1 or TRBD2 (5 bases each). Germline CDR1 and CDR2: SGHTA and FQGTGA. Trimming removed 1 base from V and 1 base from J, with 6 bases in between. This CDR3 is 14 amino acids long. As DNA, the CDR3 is TGTGCCAGCAGCTTAAGAGGGGGCACAGATACGCAGTATTTT. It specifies CASSLRGGTDTQYF.

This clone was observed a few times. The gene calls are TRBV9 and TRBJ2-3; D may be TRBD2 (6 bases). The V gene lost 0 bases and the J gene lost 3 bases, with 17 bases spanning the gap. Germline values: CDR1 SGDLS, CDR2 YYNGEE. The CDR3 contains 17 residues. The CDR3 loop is CASSVDLEGRGTDTQYF. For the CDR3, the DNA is TGTGCCAGCAGCGTAGATTTGGAAGGACGGGGGACAGATACGCAGTATTTT.

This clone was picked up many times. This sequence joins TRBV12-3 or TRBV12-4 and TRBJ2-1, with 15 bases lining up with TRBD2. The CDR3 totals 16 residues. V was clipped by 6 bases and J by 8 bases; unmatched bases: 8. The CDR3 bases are TGTGCCAGCAGACCGGGACTAGCGGGAGGTAGGGATGAGCAGTTCTTC. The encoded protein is CASRPGLAGGRDEQFF.

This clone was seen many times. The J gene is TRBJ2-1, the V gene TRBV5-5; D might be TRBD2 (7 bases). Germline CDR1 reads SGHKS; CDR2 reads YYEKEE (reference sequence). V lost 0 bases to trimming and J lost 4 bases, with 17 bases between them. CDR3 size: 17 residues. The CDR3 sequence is CASSLASVGGLYNEQFF. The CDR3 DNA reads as TGTGCCAGCAGCTTGGCCTCGGTGGGGGGGCTTTACAATGAGCAGTTCTTC.

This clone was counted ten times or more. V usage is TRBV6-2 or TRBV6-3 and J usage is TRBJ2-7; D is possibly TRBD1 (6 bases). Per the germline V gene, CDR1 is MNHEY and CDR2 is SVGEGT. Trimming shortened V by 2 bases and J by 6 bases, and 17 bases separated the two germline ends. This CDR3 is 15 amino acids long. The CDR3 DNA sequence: TGTGCCAGCAGTTACGGCAGGGGTACGAGGCCCGAGCAGTACTTC. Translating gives CASSYGRGTRPEQYF.

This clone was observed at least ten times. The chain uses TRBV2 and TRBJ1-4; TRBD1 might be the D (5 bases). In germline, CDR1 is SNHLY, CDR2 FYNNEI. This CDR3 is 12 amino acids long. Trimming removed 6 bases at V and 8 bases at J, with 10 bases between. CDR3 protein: CASRMGPEKLFF. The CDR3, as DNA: TGTGCCAGCAGAATGGGGCCCGAAAAACTGTTTTTT. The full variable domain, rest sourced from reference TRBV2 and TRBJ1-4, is EPEVTQTPSHQVTQMGQEVILRCVPISNHLYFYWYRQILGQKVEFLVSFYNNEISEKSEIFDDQFSVERPDGSNFTLKIRSTKLEDSAMYFCASRMGPEKLFFGSGTQLSVL.

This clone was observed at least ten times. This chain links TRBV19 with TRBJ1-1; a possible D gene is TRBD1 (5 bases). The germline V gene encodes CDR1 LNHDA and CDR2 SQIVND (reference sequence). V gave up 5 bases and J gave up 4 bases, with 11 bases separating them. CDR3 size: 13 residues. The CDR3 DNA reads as TGTGCCAGTAGTCTGGGACTGAGCACTGAAGCTTTCTTT. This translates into CASSLGLSTEAFF.

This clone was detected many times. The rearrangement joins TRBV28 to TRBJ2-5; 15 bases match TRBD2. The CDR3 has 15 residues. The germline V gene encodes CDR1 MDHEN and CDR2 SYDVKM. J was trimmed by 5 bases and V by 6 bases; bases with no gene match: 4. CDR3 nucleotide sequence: TGTGCCAGCAGGCGGACTAGCGGGAGGGATGAGACCCAGTACTTC. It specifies CASRRTSGRDETQYF.

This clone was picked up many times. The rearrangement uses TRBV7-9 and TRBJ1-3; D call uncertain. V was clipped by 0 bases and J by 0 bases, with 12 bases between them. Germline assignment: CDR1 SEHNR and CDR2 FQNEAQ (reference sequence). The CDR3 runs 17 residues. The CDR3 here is CASSLARGPRSGNTIYF. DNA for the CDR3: TGTGCCAGCAGCTTAGCGAGAGGGCCTCGCTCTGGAAACACCATATATTTT.

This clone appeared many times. CDR3 bases: TGTGCCAGCACCCCCACCGGGGTCCTGACTTTC. Translated: CASTPTGVLTF. This rearrangement joins TRBV7-8 to TRBJ2-6; D gene unclear. The germline V gene encodes CDR1 SGHVS and CDR2 FQNEAQ. This CDR3 has 11 residues. V lost 7 bases to trimming and J lost 13 bases, with 11 bases between them.

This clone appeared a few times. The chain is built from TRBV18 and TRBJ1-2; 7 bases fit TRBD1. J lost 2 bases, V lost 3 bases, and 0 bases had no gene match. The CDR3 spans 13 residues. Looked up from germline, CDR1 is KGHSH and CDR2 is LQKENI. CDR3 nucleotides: TGTGCCAGCTCACCGGGACAGAACTATGGCTACACCTTC. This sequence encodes CASSPGQNYGYTF.

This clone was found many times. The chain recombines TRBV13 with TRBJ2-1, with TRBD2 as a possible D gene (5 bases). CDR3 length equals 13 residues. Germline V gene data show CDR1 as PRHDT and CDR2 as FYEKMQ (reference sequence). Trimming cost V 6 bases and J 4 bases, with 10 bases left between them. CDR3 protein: CASSNKRYNEQFF. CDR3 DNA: TGTGCCAGCAGTAATAAGCGGTACAATGAGCAGTTCTTC.

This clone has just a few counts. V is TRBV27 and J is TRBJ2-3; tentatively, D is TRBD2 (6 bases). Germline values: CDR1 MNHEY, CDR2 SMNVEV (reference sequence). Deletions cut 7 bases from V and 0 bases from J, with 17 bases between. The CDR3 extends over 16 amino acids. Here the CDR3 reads CASTPLDAGSTDTQYF. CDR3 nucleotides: TGTGCCAGCACACCTTTGGACGCGGGGAGCACAGATACGCAGTATTTT.

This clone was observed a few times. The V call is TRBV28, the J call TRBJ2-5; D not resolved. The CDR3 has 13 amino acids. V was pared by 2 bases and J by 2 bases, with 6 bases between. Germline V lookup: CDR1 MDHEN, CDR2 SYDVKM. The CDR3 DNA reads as TGTGCCAGCAGTTTAGTCGGGCAAGAGACCCAGTACTTC. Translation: CASSLVGQETQYF. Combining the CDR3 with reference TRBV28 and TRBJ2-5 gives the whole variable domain DVKVTQSSRYLVKRTGEKVFLECVQDMDHENMFWYRQDPGLGLRLIYFSYDVKMKEKGDIPEGYSVSREKKERFSLILESASTNQTSMYLCASSLVGQETQYFGPGTRLLVL.

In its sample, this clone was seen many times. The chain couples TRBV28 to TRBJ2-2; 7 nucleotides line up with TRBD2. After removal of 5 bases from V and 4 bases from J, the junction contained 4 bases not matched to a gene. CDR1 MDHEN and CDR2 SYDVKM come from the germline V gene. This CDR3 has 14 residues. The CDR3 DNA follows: TGTGCCAGCAGTATGCGCGGGGGCACCGGGGAGCTGTTTTTT. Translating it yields CASSMRGGTGELFF.

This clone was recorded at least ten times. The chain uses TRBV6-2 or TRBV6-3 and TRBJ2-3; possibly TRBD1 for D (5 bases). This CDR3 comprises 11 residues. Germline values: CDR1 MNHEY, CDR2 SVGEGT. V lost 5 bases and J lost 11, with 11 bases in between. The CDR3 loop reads CASSRGGWQYF. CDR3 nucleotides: TGTGCCAGCAGTAGGGGTGGTTGGCAGTATTTT.

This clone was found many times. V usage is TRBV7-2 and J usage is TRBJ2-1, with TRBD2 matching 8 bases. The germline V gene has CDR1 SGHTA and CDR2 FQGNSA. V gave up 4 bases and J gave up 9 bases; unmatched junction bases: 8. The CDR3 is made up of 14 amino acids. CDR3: CASSSGGPETEQFF. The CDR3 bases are TGTGCCAGCAGCTCGGGGGGGCCTGAGACTGAGCAGTTCTTC.

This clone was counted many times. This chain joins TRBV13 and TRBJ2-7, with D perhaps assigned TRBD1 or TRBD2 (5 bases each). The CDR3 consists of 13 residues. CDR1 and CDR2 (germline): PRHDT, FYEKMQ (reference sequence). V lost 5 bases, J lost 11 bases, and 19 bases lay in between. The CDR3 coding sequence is TGTGCCAGCAGCCCCGCAGGAAGGGGAGTTAAGTACTTC. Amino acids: CASSPAGRGVKYF.

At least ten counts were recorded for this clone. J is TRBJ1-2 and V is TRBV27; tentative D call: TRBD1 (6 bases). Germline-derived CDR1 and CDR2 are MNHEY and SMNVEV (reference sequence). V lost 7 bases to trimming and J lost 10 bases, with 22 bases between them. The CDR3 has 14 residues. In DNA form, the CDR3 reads TGTGCCAGCATGACTCGGAGTCGACAGGCTGCCTACACCTTC. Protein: CASMTRSRQAAYTF.

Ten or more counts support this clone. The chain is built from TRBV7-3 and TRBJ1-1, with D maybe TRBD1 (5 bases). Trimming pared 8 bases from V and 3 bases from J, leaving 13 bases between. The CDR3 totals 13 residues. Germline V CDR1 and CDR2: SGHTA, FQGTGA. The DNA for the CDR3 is TGTGCCAGCGGGGCGGGGCGCGACACTGAAGCTTTCTTT. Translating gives CASGAGRDTEAFF.

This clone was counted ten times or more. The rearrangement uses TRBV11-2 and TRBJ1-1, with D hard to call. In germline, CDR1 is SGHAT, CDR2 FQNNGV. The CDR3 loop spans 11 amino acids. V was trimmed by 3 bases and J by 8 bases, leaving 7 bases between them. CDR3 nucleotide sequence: TGTGCCAGCAGCTTTGTGGGCGAAGCTTTCTTT. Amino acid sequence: CASSFVGEAFF.

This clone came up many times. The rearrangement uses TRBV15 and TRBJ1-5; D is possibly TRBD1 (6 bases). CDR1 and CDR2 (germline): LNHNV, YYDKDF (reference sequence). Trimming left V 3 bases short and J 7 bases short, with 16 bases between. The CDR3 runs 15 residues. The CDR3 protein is CATSRDPGGPQPQHF. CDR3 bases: TGTGCCACCAGCAGGGACCCGGGGGGGCCCCAGCCCCAGCATTTT.

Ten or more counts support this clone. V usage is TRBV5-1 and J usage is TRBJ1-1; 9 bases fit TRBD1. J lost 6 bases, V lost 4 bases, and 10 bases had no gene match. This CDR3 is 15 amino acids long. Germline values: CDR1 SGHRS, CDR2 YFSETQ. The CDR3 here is CASSPRTGEASEAFF. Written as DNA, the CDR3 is TGCGCCAGCAGCCCGAGGACAGGGGAAGCATCTGAAGCTTTCTTT.

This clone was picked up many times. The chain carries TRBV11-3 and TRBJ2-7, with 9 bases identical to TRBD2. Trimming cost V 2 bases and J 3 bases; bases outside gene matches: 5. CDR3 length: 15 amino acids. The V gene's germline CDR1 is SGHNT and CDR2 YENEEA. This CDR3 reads CASSLSSGEYYEQYF. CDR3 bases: TGTGCCAGCAGCTTATCTAGCGGGGAATACTACGAGCAGTACTTC. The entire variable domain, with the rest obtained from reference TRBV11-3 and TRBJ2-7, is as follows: EAGVVQSPRYKIIEKKQPVAFWCNPISGHNTLYWYLQNLGQGPELLIRYENEEAVDDSQLPKDRFSAERLKGVDSTLKIQPAELGDSAVYLCASSLSSGEYYEQYFGPGTRLTVT.